Listed below are T cell receptor beta chains from one sample, sequenced in a study of blood T cell repertoires in COVID-19. Clones were read by immunoSEQ multiplex PCR, and TCRdb kept only the in-frame ones, dropping some. The sample carries 72,000 or so clones, around nine tenths recorded once. The specimen was peripheral blood. The origin of the receptors is a woman aged 55 to 70 with acute or convalescent COVID-19. The CDR3 runs from the conserved cysteine through the conserved F or W. The D gene is left open where the match is weak. The listing skips clone size in some rows; elsewhere it reads once, few, many or a size class.

J gene: TRBJ1-2
CDR3 length: 14
clone size: -
V gene: TRBV7-9
D gene: TRBD1
CDR3 DNA: TGTGCCAGCAGCTTAGGACAGGGCGACTATGGCTACACCTTC
CDR3 protein: CASSLGQGDYGYTF

J gene: TRBJ2-7
CDR3 length: 15
clone size: -
V gene: TRBV6-2/TRBV6-3
D gene: TRBD2
CDR3 DNA: TGTGCCAGCAGTTTAGCGGGGGGGCTGGAGTACGAGCAGTACTTC
CDR3 protein: CASSLAGGLEYEQYF

J gene: TRBJ1-5
CDR3 length: 16
clone size: -
V gene: TRBV19
D gene: TRBD1
CDR3 DNA: TGTGCCAGTAGTATTTCTTACAGGACAGGCGGGCAGCCCCAGCATTTT
CDR3 protein: CASSISYRTGGQPQHF

J gene: TRBJ2-2
CDR3 length: 14
clone size: -
V gene: TRBV6-5
D gene: TRBD1
CDR3 DNA: TGTGCCAGCCGAGCAGGGGGCTGGACCGGGGAGCTGTTTTTT
CDR3 protein: CASRAGGWTGELFF

J gene: TRBJ1-5
CDR3 length: 14
clone size: -
V gene: TRBV2
D gene: -
CDR3 DNA: TGTGCCAGCAGCAAGGGACTGAGCAATCAGCCCCAGCATTTT
CDR3 protein: CASSKGLSNQPQHF

J gene: TRBJ2-3
CDR3 length: 16
clone size: -
V gene: TRBV5-1
D gene: -
CDR3 DNA: TGCGCCAGCAGCTTGCAGCCAGGGGATGGGACAGATACGCAGTATTTT
CDR3 protein: CASSLQPGDGTDTQYF

J gene: TRBJ1-2
CDR3 length: 13
clone size: -
V gene: TRBV18
D gene: TRBD1
CDR3 DNA: TGTGCCAGCTCACCGGACAGGGCGTATGGCTACACCTTC
CDR3 protein: CASSPDRAYGYTF

J gene: TRBJ2-5
CDR3 length: 13
clone size: -
V gene: TRBV4-1
D gene: -
CDR3 DNA: TGCGCCAGCAGCCTCAACTTACAAGAGACCCAGTACTTC
CDR3 protein: CASSLNLQETQYF

J gene: TRBJ2-7
CDR3 length: 13
clone size: -
V gene: TRBV5-5
D gene: -
CDR3 DNA: TGTGCCAGCAGCTTGGACATCTCCTACGAGCAGTACTTC
CDR3 protein: CASSLDISYEQYF

J gene: TRBJ1-4
CDR3 length: 14
clone size: -
V gene: TRBV7-9
D gene: -
CDR3 DNA: TGTGCCAGCAGCCCGGGATCAACTAATGAAAAACTGTTTTTT
CDR3 protein: CASSPGSTNEKLFF

J gene: TRBJ2-3
CDR3 length: 14
clone size: -
V gene: TRBV7-9
D gene: -
CDR3 DNA: TGTGCCAGCAGCTACCGGGGGATGGCAGATACGCAGTATTTT
CDR3 protein: CASSYRGMADTQYF

J gene: TRBJ1-2
CDR3 length: 14
clone size: -
V gene: TRBV6-1
D gene: -
CDR3 DNA: TGTGCCAGCAGTGAAGTCGGCAGGTACTATGGCTACACCTTC
CDR3 protein: CASSEVGRYYGYTF

J gene: TRBJ1-2
CDR3 length: 16
clone size: -
V gene: TRBV4-2
D gene: TRBD1
CDR3 DNA: TGTGCCAGCAGCCAAGGGGTTTCAGGGGGCTACTATGGCTACACCTTC
CDR3 protein: CASSQGVSGGYYGYTF

J gene: TRBJ1-2
CDR3 length: 13
clone size: -
V gene: TRBV19
D gene: TRBD1
CDR3 DNA: TGTGCCAGTAGTATGATGTCAGGGGGCGGCTACACCTTC
CDR3 protein: CASSMMSGGGYTF

J gene: TRBJ1-5
CDR3 length: 13
clone size: -
V gene: TRBV11-2
D gene: -
CDR3 DNA: TGTGCCAGCAGCATCCAAGGTCATAGACTTATTCATTTT
CDR3 protein: CASSIQGHRLIHF

J gene: TRBJ1-5
CDR3 length: 14
clone size: few
V gene: TRBV2
D gene: -
CDR3 DNA: TGTGCCAGCAGTGATAAGGCAGCGAATCAGCCCCAGCATTTT
CDR3 protein: CASSDKAANQPQHF

J gene: TRBJ2-5
CDR3 length: 14
clone size: -
V gene: TRBV30
D gene: -
CDR3 DNA: TGTGCCTGGAGTAATGGGCAGGAACAAGAGACCCAGTACTTC
CDR3 protein: CAWSNGQEQETQYF

J gene: TRBJ2-5
CDR3 length: 15
clone size: -
V gene: TRBV6-6
D gene: TRBD1
CDR3 DNA: TGTGCCAGCAGTTGGGACAGGGGGTCGGGAGAGACCCAGTACTTC
CDR3 protein: CASSWDRGSGETQYF

J gene: TRBJ2-5
CDR3 length: 16
clone size: -
V gene: TRBV11-2
D gene: TRBD2
CDR3 DNA: TGTGCCAGCAGAATGGGCCCAGCGGGGGGCGGGAAGACCCAGTACTTC
CDR3 protein: CASRMGPAGGGKTQYF

J gene: TRBJ1-2
CDR3 length: 13
clone size: -
V gene: TRBV27
D gene: TRBD1
CDR3 DNA: TGTGCCAGCAGTTTCAGGGGGAGGTTTGGCTACACCTTC
CDR3 protein: CASSFRGRFGYTF

J gene: TRBJ2-4
CDR3 length: 14
clone size: -
V gene: TRBV15
D gene: TRBD1
CDR3 DNA: TGTGCCACCAGCCCGATGGACAGGGGAAACATTCAGTACTTC
CDR3 protein: CATSPMDRGNIQYF

J gene: TRBJ1-1
CDR3 length: 12
clone size: few
V gene: TRBV5-1
D gene: -
CDR3 DNA: TGCGCCAGCAGCTTGGATGCCAGGGCAGCTTTCTTT
CDR3 protein: CASSLDARAAFF

J gene: TRBJ1-5
CDR3 length: 16
clone size: -
V gene: TRBV28
D gene: -
CDR3 DNA: TGTGCCAGCAGTGACGGTGACAGAGGAACCAATCAGCCCCAGCATTTT
CDR3 protein: CASSDGDRGTNQPQHF

J gene: TRBJ1-2
CDR3 length: 18
clone size: -
V gene: TRBV19
D gene: -
CDR3 DNA: TGTGCCAGTAGTATTCGAAGAGGGAAGGGAGGAGAGAACTATGGCTACACCTTC
CDR3 protein: CASSIRRGKGGENYGYTF

J gene: TRBJ2-1
CDR3 length: 18
clone size: -
V gene: TRBV5-5
D gene: TRBD2
CDR3 DNA: TGTGCCAGCAGCCTAATAATCGCTAGCGGGGGCTCCTACAATGAGCAGTTCTTC
CDR3 protein: CASSLIIASGGSYNEQFF

J gene: TRBJ1-1
CDR3 length: 15
clone size: -
V gene: TRBV7-9
D gene: -
CDR3 DNA: TGTGCCAGCAAGCTTATCCCGGGGGGAGGAACTGAAGCTTTCTTT
CDR3 protein: CASKLIPGGGTEAFF

J gene: TRBJ2-5
CDR3 length: 16
clone size: once
V gene: TRBV3-1/TRBV3-2
D gene: TRBD2
CDR3 DNA: TGTGCCAGCAGCCAGAGGGCTAGCGGGGCCCAAGAGACCCAGTACTTC
CDR3 protein: CASSQRASGAQETQYF

J gene: TRBJ1-1
CDR3 length: 15
clone size: -
V gene: TRBV7-9
D gene: -
CDR3 DNA: TGTGCCAGCAGCTTATCGGCAGGGCTGAACACTGAAGCTTTCTTT
CDR3 protein: CASSLSAGLNTEAFF

J gene: TRBJ1-2
CDR3 length: 13
clone size: -
V gene: TRBV9
D gene: TRBD1
CDR3 DNA: TGTGCCAGCAGCGCCGACAGGGACTATGGCTACACCTTC
CDR3 protein: CASSADRDYGYTF

J gene: TRBJ2-7
CDR3 length: 15
clone size: -
V gene: TRBV6-5
D gene: TRBD1
CDR3 DNA: TGTGCCAGCAGTTACACCAGGGGGTTGCTACACGAGCAGTACTTC
CDR3 protein: CASSYTRGLLHEQYF

J gene: TRBJ2-7
CDR3 length: 15
clone size: -
V gene: TRBV3-1/TRBV3-2
D gene: TRBD2
CDR3 DNA: TGTGCCAGCAGCCAAGCTAGCGGGGGCCCCTACGAGCAGTACTTC
CDR3 protein: CASSQASGGPYEQYF

J gene: TRBJ1-6
CDR3 length: 16
clone size: -
V gene: TRBV7-2
D gene: TRBD1
CDR3 DNA: TGTGCCAGCAGCATTGACAGGGGGATTTATAATTCACCCCTCCACTTT
CDR3 protein: CASSIDRGIYNSPLHF

J gene: TRBJ2-5
CDR3 length: 15
clone size: -
V gene: TRBV9
D gene: TRBD2
CDR3 DNA: TGTGCCAGCAGCGTGGGACTAGAAGGATGGGAGACCCAGTACTTC
CDR3 protein: CASSVGLEGWETQYF